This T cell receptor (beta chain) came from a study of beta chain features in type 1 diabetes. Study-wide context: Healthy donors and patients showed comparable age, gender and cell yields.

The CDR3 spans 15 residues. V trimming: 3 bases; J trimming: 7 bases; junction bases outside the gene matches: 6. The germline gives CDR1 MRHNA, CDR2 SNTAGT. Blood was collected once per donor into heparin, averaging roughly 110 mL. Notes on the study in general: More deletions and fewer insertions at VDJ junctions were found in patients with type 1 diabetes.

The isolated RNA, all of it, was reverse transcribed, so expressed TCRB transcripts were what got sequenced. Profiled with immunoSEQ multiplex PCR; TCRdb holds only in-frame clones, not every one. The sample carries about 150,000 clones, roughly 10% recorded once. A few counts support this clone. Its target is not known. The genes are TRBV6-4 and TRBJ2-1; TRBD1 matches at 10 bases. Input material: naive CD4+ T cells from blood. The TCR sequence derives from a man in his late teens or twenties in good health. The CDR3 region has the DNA TGTGCCAGCAGTGAGATGGGACAGGGGTGGAATGAGCAGTTCTTC. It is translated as CASSEMGQGWNEQFF.